This T cell receptor beta chain was sequenced during a study of CD8 T cells in Susac syndrome. For the study at large: Among the Susac syndrome patients sequenced, over five had active disease and 8 or 9 were in remission. Patients with Susac syndrome, at blood draw, were therapy-naive, on corticosteroids, or on intravenous immunoglobulin alone.

The CDR3 extends over 11 amino acids. Germline values: CDR1 SGHTA, CDR2 FQGNSA. The V end lost 3 bases, the J end lost 6 bases, and 3 bases lay between the germline ends. Blood CD8+ and CD4+ T cells underwent high-throughput TCR beta sequencing. RNA totalling about 0.5 to 1 ug underwent reverse transcription with random hexamers. TCRdb independently ran MiXCR on the immunoSEQ multiplex PCR reads; one entry per CDR3 protein. This sample yields about 100,000 distinct CDR3 sequences, of which 95% are seen a single time; 0.25% to 0.35% belongs to the top ten. This TCR was recovered from a human donor with Susac syndrome. The chain carries TRBV7-2 and TRBJ2-1; unclear D gene. The sample was CD8+ T cells from PBMCs. The CDR3 spells CASSFANEQFF. The DNA of the CDR3 is TGTGCCAGCAGCTTTGCCAATGAGCAGTTCTTC.